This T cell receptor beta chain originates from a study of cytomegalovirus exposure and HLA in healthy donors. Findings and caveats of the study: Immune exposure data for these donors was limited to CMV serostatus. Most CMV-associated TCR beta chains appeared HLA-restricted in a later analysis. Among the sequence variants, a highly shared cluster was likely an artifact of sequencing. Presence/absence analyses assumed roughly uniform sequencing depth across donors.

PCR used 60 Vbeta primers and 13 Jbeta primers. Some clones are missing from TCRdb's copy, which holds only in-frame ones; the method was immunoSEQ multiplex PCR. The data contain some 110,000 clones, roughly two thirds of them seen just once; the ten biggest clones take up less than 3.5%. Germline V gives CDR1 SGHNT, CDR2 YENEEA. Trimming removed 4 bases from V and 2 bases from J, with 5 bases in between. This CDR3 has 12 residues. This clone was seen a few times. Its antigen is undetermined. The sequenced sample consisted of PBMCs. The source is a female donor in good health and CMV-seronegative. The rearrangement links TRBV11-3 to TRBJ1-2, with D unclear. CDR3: CASSYRNYGYTF. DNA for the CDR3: TGTGCCAGCAGCTACAGAAACTATGGCTACACCTTC.